This T cell receptor beta chain is drawn from a study of blood T cell repertoires in COVID-19. Turning to the study itself: Acute and convalescent COVID-19 specimens originated in the United States, Italy and Spain. T cells, B-cell-depleted T cells, or PBMCs provided the cDNA or gDNA that served as material.

In the authors' workflow: Reference gene primer amplification gave nucleated cell count estimates. Some clones are missing from TCRdb's copy, which holds only in-frame ones; the method was immunoSEQ multiplex PCR. The V and J calls and clone size come from that table; D and trimming were worked out from the DNA. The sample lists tens of thousands of clones; more than 70% were seen once. Trimming removed 5 bases at V and 5 bases at J, with 16 bases between. CDR1 and CDR2 (germline): LGHNA, YSLEER. The CDR3 spans 15 residues. The V gene is TRBV4-3, the J gene TRBJ1-3; D unclear. The clonotype originates from a man between 60 and 75 years old with active or convalescent COVID-19. The source material was peripheral blood. The CDR3 DNA is TGCGCCAGCAGCGCCCAGTGGCAGGCACGAAACACCATATATTTT. Translated: CASSAQWQARNTIYF.